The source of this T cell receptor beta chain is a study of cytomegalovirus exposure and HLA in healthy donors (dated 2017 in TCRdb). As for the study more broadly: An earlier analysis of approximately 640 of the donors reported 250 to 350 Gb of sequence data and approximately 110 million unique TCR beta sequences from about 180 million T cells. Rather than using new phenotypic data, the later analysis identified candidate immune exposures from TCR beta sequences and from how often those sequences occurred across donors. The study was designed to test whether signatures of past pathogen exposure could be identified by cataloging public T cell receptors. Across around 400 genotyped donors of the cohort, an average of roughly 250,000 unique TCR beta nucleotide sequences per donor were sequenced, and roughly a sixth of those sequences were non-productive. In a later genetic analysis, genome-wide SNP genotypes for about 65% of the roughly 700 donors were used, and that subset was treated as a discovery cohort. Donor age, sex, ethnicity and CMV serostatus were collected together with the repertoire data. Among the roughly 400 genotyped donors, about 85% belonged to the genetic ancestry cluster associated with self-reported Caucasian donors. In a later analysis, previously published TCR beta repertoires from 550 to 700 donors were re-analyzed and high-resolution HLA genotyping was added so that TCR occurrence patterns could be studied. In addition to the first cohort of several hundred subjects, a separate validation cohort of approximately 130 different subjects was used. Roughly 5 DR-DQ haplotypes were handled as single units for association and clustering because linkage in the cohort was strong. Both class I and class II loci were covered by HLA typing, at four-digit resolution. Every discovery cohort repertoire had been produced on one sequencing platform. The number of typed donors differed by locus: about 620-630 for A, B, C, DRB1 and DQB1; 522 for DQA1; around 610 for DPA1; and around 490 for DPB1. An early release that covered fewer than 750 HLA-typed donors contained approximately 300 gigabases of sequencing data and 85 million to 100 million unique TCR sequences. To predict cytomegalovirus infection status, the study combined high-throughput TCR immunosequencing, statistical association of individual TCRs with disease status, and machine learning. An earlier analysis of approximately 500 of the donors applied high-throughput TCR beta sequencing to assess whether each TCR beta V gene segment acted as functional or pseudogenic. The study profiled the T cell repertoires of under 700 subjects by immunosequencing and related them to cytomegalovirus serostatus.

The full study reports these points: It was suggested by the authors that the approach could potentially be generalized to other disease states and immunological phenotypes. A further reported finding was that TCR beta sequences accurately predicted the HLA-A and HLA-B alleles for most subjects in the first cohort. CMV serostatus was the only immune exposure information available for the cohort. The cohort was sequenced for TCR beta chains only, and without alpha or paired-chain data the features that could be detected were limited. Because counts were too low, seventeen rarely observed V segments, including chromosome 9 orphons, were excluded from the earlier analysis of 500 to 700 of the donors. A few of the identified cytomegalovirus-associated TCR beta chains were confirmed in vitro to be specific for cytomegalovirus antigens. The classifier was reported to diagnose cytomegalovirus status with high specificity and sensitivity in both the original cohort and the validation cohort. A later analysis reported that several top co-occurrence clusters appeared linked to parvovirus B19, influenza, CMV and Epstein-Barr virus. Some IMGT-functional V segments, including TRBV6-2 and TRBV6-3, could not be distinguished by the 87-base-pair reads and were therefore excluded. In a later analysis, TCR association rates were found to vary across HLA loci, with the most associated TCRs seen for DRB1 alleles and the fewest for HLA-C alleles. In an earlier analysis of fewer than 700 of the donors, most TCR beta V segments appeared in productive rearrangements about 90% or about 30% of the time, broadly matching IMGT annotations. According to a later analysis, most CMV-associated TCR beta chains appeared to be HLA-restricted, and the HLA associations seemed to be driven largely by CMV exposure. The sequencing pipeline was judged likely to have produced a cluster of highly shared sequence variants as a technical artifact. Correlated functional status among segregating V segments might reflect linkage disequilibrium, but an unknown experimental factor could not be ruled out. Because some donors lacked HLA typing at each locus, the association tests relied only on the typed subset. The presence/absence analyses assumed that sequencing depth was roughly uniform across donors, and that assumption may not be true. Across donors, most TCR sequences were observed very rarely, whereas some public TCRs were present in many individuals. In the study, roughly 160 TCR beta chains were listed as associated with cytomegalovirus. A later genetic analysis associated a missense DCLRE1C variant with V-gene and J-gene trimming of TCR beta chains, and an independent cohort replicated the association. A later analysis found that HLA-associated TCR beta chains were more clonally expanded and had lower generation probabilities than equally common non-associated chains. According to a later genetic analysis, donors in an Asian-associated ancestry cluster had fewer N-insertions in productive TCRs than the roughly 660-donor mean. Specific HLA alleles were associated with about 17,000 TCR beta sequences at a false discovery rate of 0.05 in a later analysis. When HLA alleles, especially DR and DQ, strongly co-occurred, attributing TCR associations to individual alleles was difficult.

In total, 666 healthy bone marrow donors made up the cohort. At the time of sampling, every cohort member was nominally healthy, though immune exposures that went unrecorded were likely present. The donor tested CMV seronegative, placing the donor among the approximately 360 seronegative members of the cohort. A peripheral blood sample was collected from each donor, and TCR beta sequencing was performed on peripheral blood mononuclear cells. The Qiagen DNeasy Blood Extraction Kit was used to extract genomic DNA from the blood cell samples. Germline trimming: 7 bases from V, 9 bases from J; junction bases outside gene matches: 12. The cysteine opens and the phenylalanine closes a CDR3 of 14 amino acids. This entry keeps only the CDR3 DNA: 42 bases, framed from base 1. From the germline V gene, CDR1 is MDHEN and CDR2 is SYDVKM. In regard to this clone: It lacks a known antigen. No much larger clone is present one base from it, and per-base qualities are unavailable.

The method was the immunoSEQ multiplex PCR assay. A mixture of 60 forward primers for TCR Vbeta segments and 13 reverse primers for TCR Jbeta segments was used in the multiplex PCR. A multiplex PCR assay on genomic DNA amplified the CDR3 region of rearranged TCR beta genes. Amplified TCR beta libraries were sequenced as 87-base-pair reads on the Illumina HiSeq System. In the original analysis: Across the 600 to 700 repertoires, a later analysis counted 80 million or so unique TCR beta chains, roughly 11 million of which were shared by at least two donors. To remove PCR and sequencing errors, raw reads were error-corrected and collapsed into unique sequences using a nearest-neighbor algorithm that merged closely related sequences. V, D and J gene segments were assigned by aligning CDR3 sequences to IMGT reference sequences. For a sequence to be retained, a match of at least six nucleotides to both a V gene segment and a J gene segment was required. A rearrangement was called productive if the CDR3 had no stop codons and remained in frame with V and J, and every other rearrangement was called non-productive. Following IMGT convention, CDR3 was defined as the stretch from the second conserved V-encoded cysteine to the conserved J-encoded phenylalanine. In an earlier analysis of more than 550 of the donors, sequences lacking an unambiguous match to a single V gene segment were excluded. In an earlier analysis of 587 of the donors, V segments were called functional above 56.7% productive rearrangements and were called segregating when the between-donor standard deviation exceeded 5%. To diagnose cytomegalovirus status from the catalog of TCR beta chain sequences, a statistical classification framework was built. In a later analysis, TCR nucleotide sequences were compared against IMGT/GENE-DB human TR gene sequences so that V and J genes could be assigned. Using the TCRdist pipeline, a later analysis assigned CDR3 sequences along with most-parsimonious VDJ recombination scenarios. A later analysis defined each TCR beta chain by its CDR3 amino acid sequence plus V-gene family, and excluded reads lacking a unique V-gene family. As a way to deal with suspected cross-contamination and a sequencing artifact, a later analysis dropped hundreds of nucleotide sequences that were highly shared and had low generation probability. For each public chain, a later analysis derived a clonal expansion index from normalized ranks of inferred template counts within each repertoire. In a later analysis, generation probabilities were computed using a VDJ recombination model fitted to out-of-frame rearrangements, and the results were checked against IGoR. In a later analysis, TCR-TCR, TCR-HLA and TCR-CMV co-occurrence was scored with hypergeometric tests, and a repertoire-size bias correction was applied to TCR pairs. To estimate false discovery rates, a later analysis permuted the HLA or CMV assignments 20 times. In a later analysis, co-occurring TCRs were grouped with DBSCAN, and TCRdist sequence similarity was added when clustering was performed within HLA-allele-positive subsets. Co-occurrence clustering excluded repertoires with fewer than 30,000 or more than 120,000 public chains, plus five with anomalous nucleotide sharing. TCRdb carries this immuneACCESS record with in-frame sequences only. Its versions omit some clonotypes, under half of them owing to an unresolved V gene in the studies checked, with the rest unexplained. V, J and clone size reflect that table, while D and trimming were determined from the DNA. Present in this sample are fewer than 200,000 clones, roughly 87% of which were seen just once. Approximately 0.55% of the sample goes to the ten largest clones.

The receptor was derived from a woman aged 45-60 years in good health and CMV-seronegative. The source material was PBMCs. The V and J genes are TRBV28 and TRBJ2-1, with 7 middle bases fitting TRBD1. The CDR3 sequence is CASTPGQPKGEQFF. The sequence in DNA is TGTGCCAGCACCCCGGGACAGCCGAAAGGTGAGCAGTTCTTC.